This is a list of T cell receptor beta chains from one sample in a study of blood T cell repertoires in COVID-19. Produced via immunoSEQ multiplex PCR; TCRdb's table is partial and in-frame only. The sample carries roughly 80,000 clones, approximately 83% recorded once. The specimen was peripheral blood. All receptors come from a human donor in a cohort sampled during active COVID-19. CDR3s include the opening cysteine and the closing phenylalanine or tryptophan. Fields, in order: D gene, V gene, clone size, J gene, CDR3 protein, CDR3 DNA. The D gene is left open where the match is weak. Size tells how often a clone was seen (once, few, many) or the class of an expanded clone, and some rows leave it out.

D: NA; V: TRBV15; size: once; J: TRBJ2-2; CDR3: CATSRDIDTFAELFF; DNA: TGTGCCACCAGCAGAGATATCGACACTTTCGCGGAGCTGTTTTTT
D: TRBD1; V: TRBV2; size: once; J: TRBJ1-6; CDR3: CASSETGNSPLHF; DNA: TGTGCCAGCAGTGAGACAGGGAATTCACCCCTCCACTTT
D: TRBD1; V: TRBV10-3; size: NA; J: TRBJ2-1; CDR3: CAISGDSWGNEQFF; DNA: TGTGCCATCAGTGGGGACAGCTGGGGCAATGAGCAGTTCTTC
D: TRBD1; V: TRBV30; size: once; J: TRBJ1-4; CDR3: CAWTANRGGNEKLFF; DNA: TGTGCCTGGACCGCAAACAGGGGGGGTAATGAAAAACTGTTTTTT
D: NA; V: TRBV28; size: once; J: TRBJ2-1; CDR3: CASPPLGQGIYNEQFF; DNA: TGTGCCAGCCCCCCGCTTGGGCAGGGGATCTACAATGAGCAGTTCTTC
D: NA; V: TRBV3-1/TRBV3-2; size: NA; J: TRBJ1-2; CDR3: CASSQSPDRGYTF; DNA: TGTGCCAGCAGCCAATCCCCGGACAGAGGCTACACCTTC
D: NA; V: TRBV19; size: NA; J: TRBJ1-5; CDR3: CASSIRGGGQPQHF; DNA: TGTGCCAGTAGTATTCGGGGAGGGGGTCAGCCCCAGCATTTT
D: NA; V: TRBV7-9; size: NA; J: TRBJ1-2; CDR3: CASSQIGQGPRYGYTF; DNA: TGTGCCAGCAGCCAGATTGGGCAGGGGCCGAGGTACGGCTACACCTTC
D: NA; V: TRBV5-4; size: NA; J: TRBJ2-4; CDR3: CASSLAAGSRAKNIQYF; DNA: TGTGCCAGCAGCTTGGCCGCGGGCTCCAGGGCCAAAAACATTCAGTACTTC
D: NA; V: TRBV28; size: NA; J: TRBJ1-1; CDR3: CASSRFQAFF; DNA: TGTGCCAGCAGTCGTTTTCAAGCTTTCTTT
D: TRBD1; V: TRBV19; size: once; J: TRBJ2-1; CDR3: CASTTGVAYNEQFF; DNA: TGTGCCAGTACCACAGGGGTCGCGTACAATGAGCAGTTCTTC
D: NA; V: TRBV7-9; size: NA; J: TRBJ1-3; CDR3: CASADRDSGNTIYF; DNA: TGTGCCAGCGCAGATCGGGACTCTGGAAACACCATATATTTT
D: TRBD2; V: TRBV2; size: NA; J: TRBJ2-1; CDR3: CASRTSGTHEQFF; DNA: TGTGCCAGCAGGACTAGCGGGACCCATGAGCAGTTCTTC
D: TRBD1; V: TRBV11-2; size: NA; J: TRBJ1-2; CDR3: CASSLGVGTGAAGYTF; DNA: TGTGCCAGCAGTCTAGGGGTGGGGACAGGGGCCGCTGGCTACACCTTC
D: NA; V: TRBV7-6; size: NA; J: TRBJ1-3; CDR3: CASSSPHGGVKGNTIYF; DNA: TGTGCCAGCAGCTCCCCCCATGGAGGCGTCAAGGGAAACACCATATATTTT
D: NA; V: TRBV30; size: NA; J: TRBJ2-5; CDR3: CAYLLGGETQYF; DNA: TGTGCCTATCTTTTGGGAGGAGAGACCCAGTACTTC
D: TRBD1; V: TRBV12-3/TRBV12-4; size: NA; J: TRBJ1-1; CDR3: CASSLYRGTEAFF; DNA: TGTGCCAGCAGTTTGTACAGGGGGACTGAAGCTTTCTTT
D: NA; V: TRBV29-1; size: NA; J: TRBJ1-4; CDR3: CSVDVDPGSTNEKLFF; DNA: TGCAGCGTTGACGTGGACCCAGGGTCAACTAATGAAAAACTGTTTTTT
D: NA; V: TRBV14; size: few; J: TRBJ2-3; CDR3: CASRQTGSSTDTQYF; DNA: TGTGCCAGCAGACAAACGGGGAGTAGCACAGATACGCAGTATTTT
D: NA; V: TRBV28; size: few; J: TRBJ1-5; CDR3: CASKEGSNQPQHF; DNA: TGTGCCAGCAAGGAGGGAAGCAATCAGCCCCAGCATTTT
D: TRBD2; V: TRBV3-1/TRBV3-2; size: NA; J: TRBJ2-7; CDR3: CASSHLLAGEYEQYF; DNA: TGTGCCAGCAGCCACCTGCTAGCGGGAGAATACGAGCAGTACTTC
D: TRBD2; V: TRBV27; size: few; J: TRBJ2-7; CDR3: CASGRKLAAYIEQYF; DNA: TGTGCCAGCGGGCGGAAGCTAGCGGCATACATCGAGCAGTACTTC
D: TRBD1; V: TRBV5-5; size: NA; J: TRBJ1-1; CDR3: CASSLGTDRTEAFF; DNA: TGTGCCAGCAGCTTAGGGACAGACCGCACTGAAGCTTTCTTT
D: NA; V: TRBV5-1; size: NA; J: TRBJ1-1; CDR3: CASAWPGGPNTEAFF; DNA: TGCGCCAGCGCTTGGCCCGGGGGTCCGAACACTGAAGCTTTCTTT
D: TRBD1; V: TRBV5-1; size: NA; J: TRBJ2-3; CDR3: CASSLDRGLDTQYF; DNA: TGCGCCAGCAGCCTGGACAGGGGGCTAGATACGCAGTATTTT
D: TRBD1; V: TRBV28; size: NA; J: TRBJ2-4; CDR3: CASSATGGAAKNIQYF; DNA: TGTGCCAGCAGTGCCACAGGGGGCGCCGCCAAAAACATTCAGTACTTC
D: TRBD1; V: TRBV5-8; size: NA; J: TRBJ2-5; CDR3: CASSVGTGSQETQYF; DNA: TGTGCCAGCAGCGTTGGGACAGGGTCCCAAGAGACCCAGTACTTC
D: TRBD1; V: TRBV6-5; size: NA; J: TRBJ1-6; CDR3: CASRRQGSYNSPLHF; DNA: TGTGCCAGCAGGCGACAGGGATCCTATAATTCACCCCTCCACTTT
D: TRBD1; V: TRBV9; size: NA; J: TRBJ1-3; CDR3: CASSQGGSGNTIYF; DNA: TGTGCCAGCAGCCAGGGGGGCTCTGGAAACACCATATATTTT
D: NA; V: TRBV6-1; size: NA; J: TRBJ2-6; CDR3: CASSASGSSGANVLTF; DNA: TGTGCCAGCAGTGCGAGTGGGAGCTCTGGGGCCAACGTCCTGACTTTC
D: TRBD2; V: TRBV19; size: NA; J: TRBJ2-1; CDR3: CASSRAGGPRDEQFF; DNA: TGTGCCAGTAGTAGAGCGGGGGGACCCCGAGATGAGCAGTTCTTC
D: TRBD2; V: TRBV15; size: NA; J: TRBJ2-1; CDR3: CATSRDRLAGEEQFF; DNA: TGTGCCACCAGCAGAGATAGGCTAGCGGGAGAAGAGCAGTTCTTC
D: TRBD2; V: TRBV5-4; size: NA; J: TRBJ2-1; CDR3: CASSLAASGASYNEQFF; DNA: TGTGCCAGCAGCTTGGCGGCTAGCGGGGCCTCCTACAATGAGCAGTTCTTC
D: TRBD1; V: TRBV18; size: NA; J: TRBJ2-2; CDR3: CASSPGTGTGWTGELFF; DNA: TGTGCCAGCTCACCCGGGACCGGGACAGGGTGGACCGGGGAGCTGTTTTTT
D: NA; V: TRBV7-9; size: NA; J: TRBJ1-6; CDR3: CASSGGRPNSPLHF; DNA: TGTGCCAGCAGCGGAGGGAGGCCTAATTCACCCCTCCACTTT
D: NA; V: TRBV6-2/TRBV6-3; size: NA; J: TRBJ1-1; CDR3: CASSYHNTEAFF; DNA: TGTGCCAGCAGTTACCATAACACTGAAGCTTTCTTT